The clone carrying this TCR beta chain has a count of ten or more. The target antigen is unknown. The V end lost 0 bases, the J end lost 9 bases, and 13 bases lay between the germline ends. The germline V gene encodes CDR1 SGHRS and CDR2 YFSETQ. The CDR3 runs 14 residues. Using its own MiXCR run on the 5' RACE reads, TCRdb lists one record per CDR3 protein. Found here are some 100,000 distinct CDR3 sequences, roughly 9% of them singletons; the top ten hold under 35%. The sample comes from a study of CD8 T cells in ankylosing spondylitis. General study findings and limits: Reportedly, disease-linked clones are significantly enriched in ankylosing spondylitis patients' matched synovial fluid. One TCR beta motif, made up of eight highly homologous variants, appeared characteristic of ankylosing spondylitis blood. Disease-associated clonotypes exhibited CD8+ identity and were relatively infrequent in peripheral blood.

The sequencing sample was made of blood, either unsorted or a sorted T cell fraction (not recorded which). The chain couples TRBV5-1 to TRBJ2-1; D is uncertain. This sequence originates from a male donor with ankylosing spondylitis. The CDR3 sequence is CASSLGLALGEQFF. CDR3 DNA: TGCGCCAGCAGCTTGGGTCTTGCGTTGGGTGAGCAGTTCTTC.